This T cell receptor beta chain emerged from a study of T-cell reconstitution after alpha-beta-depleted transplantation in children. V lost 4 bases, J lost 3 bases, and 13 bases lay in between. The germline CDR1 and CDR2 sequences are SGHNT and YYREEE (reference sequence). This CDR3 contains 14 residues. During its preparation, the TCRbeta library received unique molecular identifiers. Each CDR3 protein is one row after TCRdb ran MiXCR on the PCR reads. The sample records hundreds of thousands of distinct CDR3 sequences, about 31% being singletons. The TCR sequence derives from a human donor who donated a stem cell graft to a child with aplastic anemia. The gene calls are TRBV5-4 and TRBJ2-5; D unclear. The sample in question was PBMCs from the stem cell graft donor, obtained from the stem cell graft. CDR3 in amino acids: CASSLRMSKETQYF. The CDR3 nucleotides read TGTGCCAGCAGCCTTAGAATGAGCAAAGAGACCCAGTACTTC.